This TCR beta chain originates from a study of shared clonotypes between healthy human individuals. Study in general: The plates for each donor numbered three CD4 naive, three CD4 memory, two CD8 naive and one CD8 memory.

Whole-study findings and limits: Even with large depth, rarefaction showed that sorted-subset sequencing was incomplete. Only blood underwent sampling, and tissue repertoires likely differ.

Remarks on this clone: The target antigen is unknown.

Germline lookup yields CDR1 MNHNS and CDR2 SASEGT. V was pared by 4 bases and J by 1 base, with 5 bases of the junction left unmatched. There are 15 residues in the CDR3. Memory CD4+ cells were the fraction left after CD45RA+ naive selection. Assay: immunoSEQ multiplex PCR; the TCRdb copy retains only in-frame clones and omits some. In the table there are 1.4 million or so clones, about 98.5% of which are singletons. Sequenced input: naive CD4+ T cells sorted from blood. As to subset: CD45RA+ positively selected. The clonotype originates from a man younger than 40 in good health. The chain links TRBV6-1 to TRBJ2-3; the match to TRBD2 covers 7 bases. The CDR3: CASSAGLAGTDTQYF. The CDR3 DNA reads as TGTGCCAGCAGTGCTGGCCTAGCGGGCACAGATACGCAGTATTTT.